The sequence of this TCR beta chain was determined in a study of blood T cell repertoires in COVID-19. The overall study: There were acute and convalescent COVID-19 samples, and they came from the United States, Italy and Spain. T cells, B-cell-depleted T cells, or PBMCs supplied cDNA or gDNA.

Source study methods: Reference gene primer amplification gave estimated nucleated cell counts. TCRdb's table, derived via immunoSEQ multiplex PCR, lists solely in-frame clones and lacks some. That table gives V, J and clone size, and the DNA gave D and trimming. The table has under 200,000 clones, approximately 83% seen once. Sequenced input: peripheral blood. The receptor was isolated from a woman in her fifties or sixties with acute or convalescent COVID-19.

CDR3 region: CASSQDRDSTSYEQYF. Here the CDR3 DNA reads TGTGCCAGCAGCCAAGATCGGGACAGTACGTCCTACGAGCAGTACTTC. The chain recombines TRBV4-2 with TRBJ2-7; 7 bases align to TRBD1. The CDR3 is made up of 16 amino acids. V was clipped by 0 bases and J by 1 base; unmatched bases: 6. Germline V CDR1 and CDR2: LGHNA, YNFKEQ.